This T cell receptor (beta chain) was found in a study of blood T cell repertoires in COVID-19. Turning to the study itself: COVID-19 samples, acute and convalescent, were from the United States, Italy and Spain. T cells, B-cell-depleted T cells, or PBMCs supplied cDNA or gDNA.

In the original processing: Cell counts per sample came from amplifying reference gene primers. Some clones are missing from TCRdb's copy, which holds only in-frame ones; the method was immunoSEQ multiplex PCR. The V and J calls and clone size come from that table; D and trimming were worked out from the DNA. The sample records approximately 110,000 clones, 70% to 85% being singletons. CDR3 length equals 13 residues. Germline CDR1 SQVTM, CDR2 ANQGSEA. The germline V and J ends were trimmed by 7 bases and 7 bases, with 17 bases remaining between them. The rearrangement links TRBV29-1 to TRBJ2-1; D is perhaps TRBD1 (6 bases). The sample consisted of peripheral blood. This sequence originates from a woman aged 80 or over with active or convalescent COVID-19. CDR3 sequence (DNA): TGCAGCGGAAGCCAGGGGCGCGGAAATGAGCAGTTCTTC. It specifies CSGSQGRGNEQFF.